The source of this T cell receptor (beta chain) is a study of CD8 T cells in ankylosing spondylitis (TCRdb year 2017). In the study overall: The study profiled T cell receptor beta repertoires in healthy donors and ankylosing spondylitis patients to find disease-linked TCR variants. The full study cohort was made up of approximately 24 ankylosing spondylitis patients and fewer than 120 healthy donors. Peripheral blood samples were taken, and synovial fluid was additionally collected from ankylosing spondylitis patients.

General study outcomes and caveats: According to the report, matched synovial fluid samples from ankylosing spondylitis patients were significantly enriched for the disease-linked clones. A TCR beta motif made up of roughly eight highly homologous amino acid variants appeared to be characteristic of blood from ankylosing spondylitis patients. A CD8+ phenotype was shown by the disease-linked clones, which were found at relatively low frequencies in peripheral blood. Some TCR beta motif variants had previously been reported in synovial fluid and blood of reactive arthritis patients, which suggested common disease-initiation mechanisms.

Sequenced on an Illumina HiSeq 2500. TCR beta libraries were prepared by quantitative 5'-RACE with molecular barcodes. The source study handled its data this way. To identify disease-linked TCR variants, a new computational method was used, one built on a probabilistic model of VDJ rearrangement. The raw public reads went through TCRdb reprocessing: fastp at Q25, MiXCR clone calling, in-frame beta chains kept. One record per CDR3 amino acid sequence lists the most common genes and DNA. Here the V and J calls rest on TCRdb's processing, not on the authors' analysis. The sample contains about 310,000 distinct CDR3 sequences, around 21% of them found a single time. Around 3.2% of the sample is held by the ten biggest clonotypes. From the cysteine up to the phenylalanine, the CDR3 has a length of 16 residues. Just the 48-base CDR3 DNA is kept, in frame starting at base 1. Compared with germline, V lacks 4 bases and J lacks 3 bases; bases without a gene match: 9. From the germline V gene, CDR1 is MNHEY and CDR2 is SVGAGI.

About this clonotype: This receptor's antigen is unknown. No base quality information exists; no much larger clone differs at one position.

What was sequenced was blood, either unsorted or a sorted T cell fraction (not recorded which). The rearrangement joined TRBV6-5 to TRBJ2-3; the central 8 bases match TRBD2. The TCR was taken from a female donor with ankylosing spondylitis or in good health (not recorded which). The CDR3 corresponds to CASSSGTRGVTDTQYF. The DNA reads TGTGCCAGCAGTTCCGGGACTAGAGGTGTGACAGATACGCAGTATTTT.